Below are 17 T cell receptor beta chains sequenced from a single sample in a study of CD8 T cells in ankylosing spondylitis. In TCRdb, the 5' RACE reads were re-called with MiXCR into one record per CDR3 protein. The sample includes 290,000 or so distinct CDR3 sequences, roughly 20% of them seen just once. Sequencing used blood, either unsorted or a sorted T cell fraction (not recorded which). These receptors were collected from a female donor with ankylosing spondylitis or in good health (not recorded which).

This clonotype was seen more than once but under ten times. This chain connects TRBV11-3 to TRBJ2-7; no firm D call. CDR1 is SGHNT and CDR2 is YENEEA in the germline V gene. V was clipped by 4 bases and J by 0 bases, with 4 bases between them. This CDR3 is 12 amino acids long. Here the CDR3 reads CASSWRSYEQYF. CDR3 DNA sequence: TGTGCCAGCAGCTGGCGCTCCTACGAGCAGTACTTC. The full variable domain, its missing parts supplied by reference TRBV11-3 and TRBJ2-7, is EAGVVQSPRYKIIEKKQPVAFWCNPISGHNTLYWYLQNLGQGPELLIRYENEEAVDDSQLPKDRFSAERLKGVDSTLKIQPAELGDSAVYLCASSWRSYEQYFGPGTRLTVT.

The CDR3 loop is CASSKTRDRGRGTEAFF. In DNA form, the CDR3 reads TGTGCCAGCAGCAAGACCCGGGACAGGGGGCGGGGCACTGAAGCTTTCTTT. The chain is built from TRBV12-3 or TRBV12-4 and TRBJ1-1, with 12 positions matching TRBD1. The CDR3 sequence is 17 residues long. V gave up 6 bases and J gave up 4 bases; unmatched junction bases: 12.

The chain has TRBV20-1 and TRBJ2-1; possibly TRBD2 for D (5 bases). Per the germline V gene, CDR1 is DFQATT and CDR2 is SNEGSKA (reference sequence). This CDR3 is built from 14 residues. The V end lost 5 bases, the J end lost 0 bases, and 11 bases lay between the germline ends. CDR3 amino acids: CSAFSTSSYNEQFF. CDR3 nucleotide sequence: TGCAGTGCTTTCTCCACTAGCTCCTACAATGAGCAGTTCTTC.

In DNA form, the CDR3 reads TGTGCCAGCACTAAGAAAGCGGGAATTAATGAGCAGTTCTTC. Its protein product is CASTKKAGINEQFF. V is TRBV25-1 and J is TRBJ2-1; TRBD2 aligns across 7 bases. With V trimmed by 7 bases and J by 7 bases, 10 bases remained unmatched. The CDR3 spans 14 residues. Looked up from germline, CDR1 is MGHDK and CDR2 is SYGVNS.

This chain connects TRBV4-3 to TRBJ1-1; 8 positions match TRBD1. CDR1 LGHNA and CDR2 YSLEER come from the germline V gene. CDR3 length: 15 residues. Trimming removed 1 base from V and 4 bases from J; junction bases left unmatched: 5. The CDR3 coding sequence is TGCGCCAGCAGCCAAGGAGACAGGGGAGGCACTGAAGCTTTCTTT. Translation: CASSQGDRGGTEAFF.

This clonotype was counted only a few times. The chain recombines TRBV7-2 with TRBJ2-7; D is ambiguous. This CDR3 is built from 15 residues. Germline V gene data show CDR1 as SGHTA and CDR2 as FQGNSA. V lost 3 bases and J 0 bases, leaving 12 bases between the germline ends. The CDR3 loop reads CASSLLPEASYEQYF. The CDR3 DNA reads as TGTGCCAGCAGCTTGCTCCCCGAGGCCTCCTACGAGCAGTACTTC.

This clonotype was seen a few times. This rearrangement joins TRBV6-1 to TRBJ2-2; 14 nucleotides align to TRBD2. V lost 6 bases to trimming and J lost 6 bases; unmatched junction nucleotides: 12. From germline, CDR1 is MNHNS and CDR2 SASEGT. The CDR3 covers 18 residues. For the CDR3, the DNA is TGTGCCAGCAGCAACCCAACGGGACTAGCGGGAGTAGCCGGGGAGCTGTTTTTT. The encoded protein is CASSNPTGLAGVAGELFF.

This clonotype was observed a handful of times. The chain couples TRBV28 to TRBJ2-2; 9 bases line up with TRBD2. Germline-derived CDR1 and CDR2 are MDHEN and SYDVKM. V was pared by 4 bases and J by 6 bases, with 6 bases of the junction left unmatched. The CDR3 is 15 residues long. The CDR3 is CASSSAGGFSGELFF. DNA of the CDR3: TGTGCCAGCAGTTCCGCGGGAGGGTTTTCCGGGGAGCTGTTTTTT. Looking up the rest from reference TRBV28 and TRBJ2-2 gives the full variable domain: DVKVTQSSRYLVKRTGEKVFLECVQDMDHENMFWYRQDPGLGLRLIYFSYDVKMKEKGDIPEGYSVSREKKERFSLILESASTNQTSMYLCASSSAGGFSGELFFGEGSRLTVL.

The V and J genes are TRBV20-1 and TRBJ2-5; D ambiguous. The V gene lost 4 bases and the J gene lost 0 bases, with 12 bases spanning the gap. This CDR3 spans 14 amino acids. Germline values: CDR1 DFQATT, CDR2 SNEGSKA (reference sequence). The CDR3 sequence is CSATPLGNQETQYF. The CDR3 DNA is TGCAGTGCTACGCCCCTGGGGAACCAAGAGACCCAGTACTTC.

This clonotype has a handful of counts. The chain employs TRBV6-1 and TRBJ2-7; a weak D match, TRBD2 (6 bases). V gave up 0 bases and J gave up 9 bases, with 12 bases separating them. Germline CDR1 MNHNS, CDR2 SASEGT. The CDR3 sequence is 13 residues long. As DNA, the CDR3 is TGTGCCAGCAGTGAAGCGCGGGGCACGGGGCAGTACTTC. Its translation is CASSEARGTGQYF.

This clonotype was observed at least ten times. This chain uses TRBV6-1 with TRBJ2-3; 7 bases match TRBD1. Per germline, CDR1 MNHNS and CDR2 SASEGT. The junction had 4 bases not matched to a gene; V was cut back by 7 bases and J by 0 bases. There are 14 residues in the CDR3. The CDR3 sequence: CASKPGQSTDTQYF. The CDR3 region has the DNA TGTGCCAGCAAGCCGGGACAGAGCACAGATACGCAGTATTTT.

The chain combines TRBV2 with TRBJ2-5; D call uncertain. Germline V gene sequence: CDR1 SNHLY, CDR2 FYNNEI. Trimming cost V 3 bases and J 9 bases, with 14 bases left between them. The CDR3 runs to 13 residues. CDR3 amino acids: CASSDSPVWAQYF. The DNA of the CDR3 is TGTGCCAGCAGTGACTCACCGGTGTGGGCCCAGTACTTC.

The chain has TRBV4-3 and TRBJ2-7; a weak D match, TRBD1 (5 bases). The CDR3 runs to 14 residues. Trimming stripped 0 bases from V and 3 bases from J, with 9 bases between. Germline assignment: CDR1 LGHNA and CDR2 YSLEER. The CDR3 loop is CASSQEAGLYEQYF. The CDR3 DNA reads TGCGCCAGCAGCCAAGAGGCAGGGCTCTACGAGCAGTACTTC.

The CDR3 nucleotides read TGTGCCAGCAGTTCCGGTGGCTGGAATGAGCAGTTCTTC. It is translated as CASSSGGWNEQFF. The V call is TRBV28, the J call TRBJ2-1, with D uncertain. The V end lost 4 bases, the J end lost 7 bases, and 11 bases lay between the germline ends. The germline CDR1 and CDR2 sequences are MDHEN and SYDVKM. This CDR3 comprises 13 residues.

Written as DNA, the CDR3 is TGTGCCAGCAGCGTCCGGGGACTGGGAATCTACGAGCAGTACTTC. Translating gives CASSVRGLGIYEQYF. The gene calls are TRBV27 and TRBJ2-7; perhaps TRBD2 as D (6 bases). Germline-derived CDR1 and CDR2 are MNHEY and SMNVEV (reference sequence). This CDR3 spans 15 amino acids. Trimming shortened V by 6 bases and J by 3 bases, and 18 bases separated the two germline ends.

This chain uses TRBV30 with TRBJ1-6; no clear D gene. The CDR3 sequence is 12 residues long. Germline lookup yields CDR1 GTSNPN and CDR2 SVGIG (reference sequence). V lost 0 bases and J lost 9, with 6 bases in between. The chain's CDR3 is CAWSVRGSPLHF. The CDR3 DNA reads TGTGCCTGGAGTGTGCGGGGTTCACCCCTCCACTTT.

This chain links TRBV4-3 with TRBJ2-3; D call uncertain. Between the trimmed V and J ends, which lost 0 bases and 4 bases, there was a span of 11 bases. Germline V gene sequence: CDR1 LGHNA, CDR2 YSLEER. This CDR3 spans 15 amino acids. The CDR3 DNA sequence: TGCGCCAGCAGCCAAGATGTAGGAGCCCCAGATACGCAGTATTTT. Amino acids: CASSQDVGAPDTQYF.